This T cell receptor beta chain was sequenced in a study of T cell repertoires in cytomegalovirus infection. The overall study: Indications came from public TCR beta signatures; they pointed to CMV infection and to a matching HLA type.

Study results and limitations: Cumulative public TCR beta family frequency identified carriers of CMV plus the relevant HLA. The ex vivo response was dominated by HLA-C-restricted CMV-specific TCR beta clonotypes.

This clonotype was counted ten times or more. Its antigen is currently unknown. TCRdb called the reads again in MiXCR, with one record for every CDR3 protein. Among over 450,000 distinct CDR3 sequences listed, approximately 11% were seen once. Germline values: CDR1 SGHVS, CDR2 FQNEAQ. CDR3 length: 15 residues. Deletions cut 1 base from V and 3 bases from J, with 9 bases between. This chain connects TRBV7-8 to TRBJ2-2; D is unresolved. Sequencing input: PBMCs. The TCR originated in a human donor in good health (CMV status not recorded). Some clones in this sample may be carry-over from other donors' samples. In DNA, the CDR3 is TGTGCCAGCAGCTTAGTTAGGGTGGACACCGGGGAGCTGTTTTTT. It encodes CASSLVRVDTGELFF.